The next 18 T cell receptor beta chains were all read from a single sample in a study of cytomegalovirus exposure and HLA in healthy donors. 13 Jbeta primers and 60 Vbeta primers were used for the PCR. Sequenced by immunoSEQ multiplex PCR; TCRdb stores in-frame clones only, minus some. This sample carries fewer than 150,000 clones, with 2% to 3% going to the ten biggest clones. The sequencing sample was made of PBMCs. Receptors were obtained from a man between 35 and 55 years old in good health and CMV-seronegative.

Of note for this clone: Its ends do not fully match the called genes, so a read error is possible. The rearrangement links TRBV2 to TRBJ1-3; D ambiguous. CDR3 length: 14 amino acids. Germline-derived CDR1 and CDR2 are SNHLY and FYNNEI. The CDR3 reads CASREARGGNTIYF. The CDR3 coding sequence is TGTGCCAGCAGGGAAGCCCGAGGTGGAAACACCATATATTTT.

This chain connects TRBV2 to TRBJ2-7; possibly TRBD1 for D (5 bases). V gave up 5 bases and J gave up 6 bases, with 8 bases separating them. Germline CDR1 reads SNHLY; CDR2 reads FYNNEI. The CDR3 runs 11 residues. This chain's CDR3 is CASSTGSEQYF. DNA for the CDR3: TGTGCCAGCAGTACAGGTTCCGAGCAGTACTTC.

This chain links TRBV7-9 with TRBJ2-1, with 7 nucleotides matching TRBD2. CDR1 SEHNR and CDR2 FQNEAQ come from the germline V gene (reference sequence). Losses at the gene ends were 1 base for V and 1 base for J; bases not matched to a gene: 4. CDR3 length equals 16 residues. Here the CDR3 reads CASSLVGRGSYNEQFF. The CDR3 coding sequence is TGTGCCAGCAGCTTAGTCGGGCGGGGGTCCTACAATGAGCAGTTCTTC.

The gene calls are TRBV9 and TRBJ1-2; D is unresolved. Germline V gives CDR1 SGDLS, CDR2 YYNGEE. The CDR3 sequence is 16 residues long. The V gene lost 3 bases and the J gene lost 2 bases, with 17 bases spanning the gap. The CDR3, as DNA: TGTGCCAGCAGCGCTCAGCCTCTGGGAGTAAACTATGGCTACACCTTC. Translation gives CASSAQPLGVNYGYTF.

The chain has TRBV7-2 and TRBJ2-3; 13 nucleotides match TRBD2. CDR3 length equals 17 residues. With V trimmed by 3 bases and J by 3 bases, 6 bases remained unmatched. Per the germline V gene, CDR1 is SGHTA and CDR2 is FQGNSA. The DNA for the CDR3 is TGTGCCAGCAGCTTCACTAGCGGGGGGGCCGAGACAGATACGCAGTATTTT. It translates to CASSFTSGGAETDTQYF.

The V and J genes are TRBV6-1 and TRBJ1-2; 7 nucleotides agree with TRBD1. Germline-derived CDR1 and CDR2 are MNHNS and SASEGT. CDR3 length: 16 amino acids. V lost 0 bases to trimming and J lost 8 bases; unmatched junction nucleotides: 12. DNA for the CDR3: TGTGCCAGCAGTGAAGCGATGACAGGGCTCTATGGCGGCTACACCTTC. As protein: CASSEAMTGLYGGYTF.

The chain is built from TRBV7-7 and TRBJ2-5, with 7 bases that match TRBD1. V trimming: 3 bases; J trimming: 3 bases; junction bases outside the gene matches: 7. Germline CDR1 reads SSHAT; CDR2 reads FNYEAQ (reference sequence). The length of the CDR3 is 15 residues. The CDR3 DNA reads TGTGCCAGCAGCTTCACCGGGACAGCCGAAGAGACCCAGTACTTC. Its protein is CASSFTGTAEETQYF. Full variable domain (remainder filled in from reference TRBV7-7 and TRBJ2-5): GAGVSQSPRYKVTKRGQDVTLRCDPISSHATLYWYQQALGQGPEFLTYFNYEAQPDKSGLPSDRFSAERPEGSISTLTIQRTEQRDSAMYRCASSFTGTAEETQYFGPGTRLLVL.

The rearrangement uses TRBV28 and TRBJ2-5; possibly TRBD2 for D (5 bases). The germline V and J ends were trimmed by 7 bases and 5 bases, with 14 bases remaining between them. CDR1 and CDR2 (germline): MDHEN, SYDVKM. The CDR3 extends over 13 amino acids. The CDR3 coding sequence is TGTGCCAGCAACGAGGCGGGCGGGGAGACCCAGTACTTC. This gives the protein CASNEAGGETQYF.

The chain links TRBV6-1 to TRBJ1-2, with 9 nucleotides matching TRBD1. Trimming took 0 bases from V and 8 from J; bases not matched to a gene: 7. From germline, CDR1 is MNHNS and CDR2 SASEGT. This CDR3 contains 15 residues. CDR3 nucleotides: TGTGCCAGCAGTGAAGCGGGGGGACAGGGAACGGGCTACACCTTC. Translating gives CASSEAGGQGTGYTF.

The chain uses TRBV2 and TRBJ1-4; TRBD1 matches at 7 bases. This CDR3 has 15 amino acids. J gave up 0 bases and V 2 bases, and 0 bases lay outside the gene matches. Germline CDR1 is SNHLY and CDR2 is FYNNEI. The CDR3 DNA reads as TGTGCCAGCAGTGAAAGGGGGCCAACTAATGAAAAACTGTTTTTT. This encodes CASSERGPTNEKLFF.

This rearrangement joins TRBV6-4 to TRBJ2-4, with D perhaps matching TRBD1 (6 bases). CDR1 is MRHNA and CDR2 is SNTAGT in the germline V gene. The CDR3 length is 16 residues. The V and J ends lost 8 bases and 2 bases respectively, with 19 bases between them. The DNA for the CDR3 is TGTGCCAGCGGTCCTGGGACAACTCAAACCAAAAACATTCAGTACTTC. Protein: CASGPGTTQTKNIQYF.

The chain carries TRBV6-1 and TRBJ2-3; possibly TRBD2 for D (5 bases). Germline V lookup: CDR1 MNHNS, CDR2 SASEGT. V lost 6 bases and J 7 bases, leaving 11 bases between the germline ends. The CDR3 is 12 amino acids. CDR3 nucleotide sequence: TGTGCCAGCAGGGCAAGCGGATATACGCAGTATTTT. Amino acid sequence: CASRASGYTQYF.

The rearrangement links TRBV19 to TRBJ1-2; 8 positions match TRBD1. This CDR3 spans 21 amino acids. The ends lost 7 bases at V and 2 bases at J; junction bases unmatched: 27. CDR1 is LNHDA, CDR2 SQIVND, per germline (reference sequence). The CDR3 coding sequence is TGTGCCAGTACCCCTAGAGGGCAGGGGGCGCAGTGGCCAGGGGCCAACTATGGCTACACCTTC. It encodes CASTPRGQGAQWPGANYGYTF.

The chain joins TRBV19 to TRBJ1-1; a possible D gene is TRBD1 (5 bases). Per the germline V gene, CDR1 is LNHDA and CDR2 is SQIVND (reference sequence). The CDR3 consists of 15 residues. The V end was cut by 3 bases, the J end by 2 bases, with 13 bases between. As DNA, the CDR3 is TGTGCCAGTAGTATCGGGGGGTGGCAAAACACTGAAGCTTTCTTT. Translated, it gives CASSIGGWQNTEAFF.

The CDR3 region has the DNA TGCGCCAGCAACTTAGTGGGGGGAAACACTGAAGCTTTCTTT. This codes for CASNLVGGNTEAFF. The chain has TRBV5-1 and TRBJ1-1; maybe TRBD1 (5 bases). The CDR3 contains 14 residues. V lost 6 bases to trimming and J lost 2 bases, with 14 bases between them. CDR1 SGHRS and CDR2 YFSETQ come from the germline V gene.

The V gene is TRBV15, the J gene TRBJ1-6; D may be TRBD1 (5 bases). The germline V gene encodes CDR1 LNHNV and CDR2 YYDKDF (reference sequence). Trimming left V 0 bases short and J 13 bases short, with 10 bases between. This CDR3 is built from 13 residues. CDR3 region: CATSRDATEPLHF. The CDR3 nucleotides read TGTGCCACCAGCAGAGATGCGACAGAGCCCCTCCACTTT.

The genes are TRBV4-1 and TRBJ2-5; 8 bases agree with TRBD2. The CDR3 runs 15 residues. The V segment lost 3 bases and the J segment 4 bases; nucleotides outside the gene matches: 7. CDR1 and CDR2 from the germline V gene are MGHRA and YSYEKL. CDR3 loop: CASSHPGLASETQYF. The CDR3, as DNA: TGCGCCAGCAGCCATCCCGGACTAGCTTCAGAGACCCAGTACTTC.

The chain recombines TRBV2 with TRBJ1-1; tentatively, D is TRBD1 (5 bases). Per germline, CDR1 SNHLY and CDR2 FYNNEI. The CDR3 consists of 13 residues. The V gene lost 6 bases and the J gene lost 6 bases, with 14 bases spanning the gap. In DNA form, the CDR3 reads TGTGCCAGCAGCCTGGACACCTTTCCTGAAGCTTTCTTT. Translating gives CASSLDTFPEAFF.